The 8 T cell receptor beta chains below all came from one sample that was sequenced in a study of shared clonotypes between healthy human individuals. TCRdb's table, derived via immunoSEQ multiplex PCR, lists solely in-frame clones and lacks some. The table shows 740,000 or so clones, with more than 70% occurring only once. Sequencing was carried out using memory CD4+ T cells sorted from blood. Indicated subset: CD45RA-negative fraction. The receptor source for this set is a woman aged 30 to 39 in good health.

The chain carries TRBV28 and TRBJ1-5; D remains ambiguous. This CDR3 is 15 amino acids long. With 2 bases removed from V and 0 bases from J, the gap between germline ends came to 8 bases. The germline V gene encodes CDR1 MDHEN and CDR2 SYDVKM. The CDR3 region has the DNA TGTGCCAGCAGTTTAGAGTTATATAGCAATCAGCCCCAGCATTTT. Translation: CASSLELYSNQPQHF.

The chain links TRBV6-5 to TRBJ2-7; D unresolved. The length of the CDR3 is 14 residues. The V end was cut by 8 bases, the J end by 0 bases, with 14 bases between. Germline V gene lookup returns CDR1 MNHEY and CDR2 SVGAGI. CDR3 in DNA: TGTGCCAGCGCCCAGTCGGACCTCTCCTACGAGCAGTACTTC. Its protein product is CASAQSDLSYEQYF.

The chain employs TRBV2 and TRBJ1-5, with TRBD1 as a possible D gene (5 bases). V was clipped by 7 bases and J by 0 bases, with 10 bases between them. The CDR3 has 14 residues. CDR1 is SNHLY and CDR2 is FYNNEI in the germline V gene. CDR3 bases: TGTGCCAGCAAGGGCGACAGTAGCAATCAGCCCCAGCATTTT. As protein: CASKGDSSNQPQHF.

This clone has a handful of counts. The gene calls are TRBV5-1 and TRBJ1-1; D is unresolved. This CDR3 is built from 15 residues. Between the trimmed V and J ends, which lost 6 bases and 1 base, there was a span of 16 bases. Germline loops: CDR1 SGHRS, CDR2 YFSETQ. The CDR3 protein is CASMARPSRNTEAFF. The DNA for the CDR3 is TGCGCCAGCATGGCACGACCCTCGAGGAACACTGAAGCTTTCTTT.

The chain recombines TRBV4-2 with TRBJ2-1, with no clear D. CDR3 length: 13 amino acids. Germline values: CDR1 LGHNA, CDR2 YNFKEQ. Trimming left V 5 bases short and J 0 bases short, with 5 bases between. The DNA for the CDR3 is TGTGCCAGCAGCGGCGGCTCCTACAATGAGCAGTTCTTC. Its translation: CASSGGSYNEQFF.

The V gene is TRBV7-9, the J gene TRBJ2-7; D gene uncertain. CDR1 is SEHNR and CDR2 is FQNEAQ in the germline V gene (reference sequence). Trimming removed 2 bases from V and 6 bases from J, with 5 bases in between. This CDR3 has 11 residues. The CDR3 nucleotides read TGTGCCAGCAGCTTACAGCTCGAGCAGTACTTC. Encoded protein: CASSLQLEQYF.

The chain joins TRBV7-2 to TRBJ2-3; D remains unclear. V was clipped by 2 bases and J by 0 bases, with 12 bases between them. The CDR3 has 16 residues. Germline V CDR1 and CDR2: SGHTA, FQGNSA. Here the CDR3 reads CASSLLGQASTDTQYF. Here the CDR3 DNA reads TGTGCCAGCAGCTTACTCGGGCAGGCAAGCACAGATACGCAGTATTTT.

The chain recombines TRBV10-1 with TRBJ2-7; D gene uncertain. V lost 5 bases to trimming and J lost 2 bases, with 7 bases between them. The CDR3 is made up of 12 amino acids. Germline values: CDR1 WNHNN, CDR2 SYGVQD (reference sequence). In nucleotides, the CDR3 is TGCGCCAGCAGTCGGACCCCCTACGAGCAGTACTTC. This gives the protein CASSRTPYEQYF.